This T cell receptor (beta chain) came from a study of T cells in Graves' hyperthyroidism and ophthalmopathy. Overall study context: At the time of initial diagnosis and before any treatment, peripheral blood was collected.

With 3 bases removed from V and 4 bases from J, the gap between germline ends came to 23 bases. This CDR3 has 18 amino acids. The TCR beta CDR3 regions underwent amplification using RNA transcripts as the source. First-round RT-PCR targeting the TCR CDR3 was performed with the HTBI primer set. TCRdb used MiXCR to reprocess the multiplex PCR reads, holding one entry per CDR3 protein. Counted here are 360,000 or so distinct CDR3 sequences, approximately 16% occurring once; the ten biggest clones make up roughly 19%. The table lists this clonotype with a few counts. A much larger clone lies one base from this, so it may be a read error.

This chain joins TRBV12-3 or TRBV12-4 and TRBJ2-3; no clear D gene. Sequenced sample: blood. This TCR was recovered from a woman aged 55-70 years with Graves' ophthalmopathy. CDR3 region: CASSFRRTGFRGADTQYF. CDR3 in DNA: TGTGCCAGCAGTTTCCGCAGGACGGGTTTCAGAGGAGCAGATACGCAGTATTTT.